This passage covers 5 T cell receptor beta chains from one sample sequenced in a study of cytomegalovirus exposure and HLA in healthy donors. PCR amplification relied on 60 Vbeta primers (plus 13 Jbeta primers). Assay used: immunoSEQ multiplex PCR; TCRdb lists only in-frame clones, some missing. The sample lists 60,000 to 90,000 clones, 70% to 85% occurring once. Sequencing was done on a sample of PBMCs. The source is a man aged 65 to 85 in good health and CMV-seropositive.

The chain recombines TRBV13 with TRBJ1-5, with TRBD1 matching 10 bases. The V gene end was trimmed by 5 bases and the J gene end by 5 bases; junction bases not matched to a gene: 3. The CDR3 totals 14 residues. Germline V lookup: CDR1 PRHDT, CDR2 FYEKMQ (reference sequence). CDR3 residues: CASSMGTGDQPQHF. The CDR3 region has the DNA TGTGCCAGCAGCATGGGGACAGGGGATCAGCCCCAGCATTTT.

The V call is TRBV10-3, the J call TRBJ1-1, with a tentative D call TRBD1 (5 bases). Germline V CDR1 and CDR2: ENHRY, SYGVKD. The ends were cut back, 0 bases at V and 1 base at J, with 9 bases in the middle. The CDR3 runs 15 residues. This CDR3 reads CAISESGAENTEAFF. In DNA, the CDR3 is TGTGCCATCAGTGAGTCTGGGGCTGAGAACACTGAAGCTTTCTTT.

The chain links TRBV28 to TRBJ2-7, with D uncertain. V lost 5 bases and J 3 bases, leaving 17 bases between the germline ends. The V gene's germline CDR1 is MDHEN and CDR2 SYDVKM. The CDR3 is 15 amino acids. CDR3 nucleotide sequence: TGTGCCAGCAGTGTGGGCCCAGGTTTGGACTACGAGCAGTACTTC. As protein: CASSVGPGLDYEQYF.

The chain combines TRBV5-4 with TRBJ2-1; D might be TRBD2 (5 bases). Trimming took 0 bases from V and 8 from J, leaving 15 bases between them. Germline loops: CDR1 SGHNT, CDR2 YYREEE (reference sequence). The CDR3 has 15 residues. CDR3 in DNA: TGTGCCAGCAGCTTGGGGGTCCAGGACGGGGATGAGCAGTTCTTC. This encodes CASSLGVQDGDEQFF.

J is TRBJ2-7 and V is TRBV10-3, with TRBD1 matching over 11 bases. Germline trimming cut 4 bases from V and 3 bases from J; bases unmatched to any gene: 2. The length of the CDR3 is 14 residues. From germline, CDR1 is ENHRY and CDR2 SYGVKD. CDR3: CAISGTGGNYEQYF. The CDR3 DNA follows: TGTGCCATCAGTGGGACAGGGGGCAACTACGAGCAGTACTTC.